Listed below are T cell receptor beta chains from one sample, sequenced in a study of T cell responses to AZD1222 COVID-19 vaccine. The protocol was immunoSEQ multiplex PCR, while the TCRdb copy is restricted to in-frame clones and leaves out a portion. The sample records under 200,000 clones, 93% being singletons. The material was peripheral blood, obtained on day 0 of AZD1222 vaccination. These TCRs come from an adult in good health. The CDR3 runs from the conserved cysteine through the conserved F or W. D genes are given only for firm matches. For some rows the clone size is stated as once, few or many, or as a class when expanded; others skip it.

>-|-|TRBJ1-2|TRBV7-9
TGTGCCAGCAGCTTAGGCGGAAACGCTAACTATGGCTACACCTTC
CASSLGGNANYGYTF
>-|-|TRBJ1-2|TRBV6-5
TGTGCCAGCAGTTACGGTTCAGACCACTATGGCTACACCTTC
CASSYGSDHYGYTF
>-|-|TRBJ1-1|TRBV6-1
TGTGCCAGCAGTGAAGCGCAGGGATATGGGCCTGAAGCTTTCTTT
CASSEAQGYGPEAFF
>-|-|TRBJ2-6|TRBV12-5
TGTGCTAGTGGTTTGGTAGGTTTGGGGGCCAACGTCCTGACTTTC
CASGLVGLGANVLTF
>TRBD2|-|TRBJ2-2|TRBV2
TGTGCCAGCATGGGGGGGGCCGGGGAGCTGTTTTTT
CASMGGAGELFF
>-|-|TRBJ2-1|TRBV2
TGTGCCAGCAGTGAAGGGGACTTCTCCTACAATGAGCAGTTCTTC
CASSEGDFSYNEQFF
>-|-|TRBJ1-5|TRBV6-5
TGTGCCAGCAGTTCCGGCAGGGTTAGCAATCAGCCCCAGCATTTT
CASSSGRVSNQPQHF
>-|-|TRBJ2-5|TRBV15
TGTGCCACCAGCCCACGACGAGGAGAGACCCAGTACTTC
CATSPRRGETQYF
>-|once|TRBJ2-1|TRBV18
TGTGCCAGCTCACCAACCCCCGGGGTCACATTCAATGAGCAGTTCTTC
CASSPTPGVTFNEQFF
>TRBD1|-|TRBJ1-5|TRBV18
TGTGCCAGCTCACCACGGCAGGGGGACCAGCCCCAGCATTTT
CASSPRQGDQPQHF
>-|-|TRBJ1-1|TRBV21-1
TGTGCCAGCAGCAATTCAATCGGTGAAGCTTTCTTT
CASSNSIGEAFF
>TRBD1|-|TRBJ1-1|TRBV5-8
TGTGCCAGCAGCCCGTTGGGGACCGGGACAGGGAACACTGAAGCTTTCTTT
CASSPLGTGTGNTEAFF
>TRBD2|once|TRBJ2-7|TRBV2
TGTGCCATACTAGCGGAGGACTACGAGCAGTACTTC
CAILAEDYEQYF
>-|-|TRBJ1-1|TRBV12-3/TRBV12-4
TGTGCCAGCAGGTTTGGCCGGAACACTGAAGCTTTCTTT
CASRFGRNTEAFF
>-|-|TRBJ2-7|TRBV6-6
TGTGCCAGCAGTCGGACAGTCTCCTACGAGCAGTACTTC
CASSRTVSYEQYF
>-|-|TRBJ2-7|TRBV4-1
TGCGCCAGCAGCCAAGCCGCCGGGTTCCCTCGGAACTTC
CASSQAAGFPRNF
>TRBD1|-|TRBJ1-2|TRBV10-3
TGTGCCATCAGTGATCCACAGGGGACTAACTATGGCTACACCTTC
CAISDPQGTNYGYTF
>-|-|TRBJ2-7|TRBV5-6
TGTGCCAGCCATTTAGGTGTCAGCTTGTACGAGCAGTACTTC
CASHLGVSLYEQYF
>-|-|TRBJ1-2|TRBV9
TGTGCCAGCAGCGTTGGGACGGAACCTAACTATGGCTACACCTTC
CASSVGTEPNYGYTF
>-|-|TRBJ1-2|TRBV3-1/TRBV3-2
TGTGCCAGCAGCCAAGTCAACTATGGCTACACCTTC
CASSQVNYGYTF
>-|-|TRBJ1-1|TRBV6-1
TGTGCCAGCAGTGTATTTGGATCTGGGACAAAGGACACTGAAGCTTTCTTT
CASSVFGSGTKDTEAFF
>-|-|TRBJ1-5|TRBV3-1/TRBV3-2
TGTGCCAGCAGCCACTCCGGGACAACGAACAATCAGCCCCAGCATTTT
CASSHSGTTNNQPQHF
>TRBD1|-|TRBJ1-6|TRBV7-2
TGTGCCAGCAGCCCTACCGGGACAGGGGGCTATAATTCACCCCTCCACTTT
CASSPTGTGGYNSPLHF
>-|-|TRBJ2-3|TRBV30
TGTGCCTGGAGTGCCCAGGGGGATACGCAGTATTTT
CAWSAQGDTQYF